One and the same sample provided the 16 T cell receptor beta chains below, sequenced in a study of blood T cell repertoires in COVID-19 (dated by TCRdb to between 2020 and 2021). The library was generated by the immunoSEQ multiplex PCR assay. The clones in this table, taken by TCRdb from immuneACCESS, are in-frame only. Not every clone is retained; where verified, under half of the shortfall comes from an unresolved V gene, and the cause of the rest is unknown. This sample comprises 26,000 or so clones, roughly 90% of them detected only once. The top ten hold 2.5% to 3.5% of the sample. The sample comprised peripheral blood. These receptors came from a human donor in a cohort sampled during active COVID-19.

This chain connects TRBV27 to TRBJ2-6; D remains unclear. V lost 3 bases, J lost 1 base, and 7 bases lay in between. Germline-derived CDR1 and CDR2 are MNHEY and SMNVEV (reference sequence). The CDR3 is made up of 15 amino acids. CDR3 bases: TGTGCCAGCAGTTTTTACGGGTCTGGGGCCAACGTCCTGACTTTC. This codes for CASSFYGSGANVLTF.

The chain carries TRBV7-6 and TRBJ2-3, with D maybe TRBD2 (6 bases). This CDR3 is built from 13 residues. Germline CDR1 reads SGHVS; CDR2 reads FNYEAQ. V lost 5 bases and J lost 3, with 9 bases in between. CDR3 sequence reads: CASSPAGTDTQYF. CDR3 in DNA: TGTGCCAGCAGCCCAGCGGGTACAGATACGCAGTATTTT.

The chain combines TRBV18 with TRBJ2-2; 7 bases are a match to TRBD1. The CDR3 is made up of 14 amino acids. V was pared by 2 bases and J by 11 bases, with 8 bases of the junction left unmatched. Germline V gives CDR1 KGHSH, CDR2 LQKENI. The CDR3 DNA follows: TGTGCCAGCTCACCAACAGGGGCGAGCTTAGAGCTGTTTTTT. It translates to CASSPTGASLELFF.

The chain has TRBV19 and TRBJ1-6; TRBD1 is a possible D gene (6 bases). The CDR3 extends over 16 amino acids. CDR1 is LNHDA, CDR2 SQIVND, per germline (reference sequence). V lost 6 bases, J lost 4 bases, and 16 bases lay in between. CDR3 region: CASSPTRTVYNSPLHF. The CDR3 DNA follows: TGTGCCAGTAGCCCGACCAGGACAGTTTATAATTCACCCCTCCACTTT.

The chain links TRBV27 to TRBJ1-4, with D maybe TRBD1 (5 bases). The CDR3 extends over 16 amino acids. Germline lookup yields CDR1 MNHEY and CDR2 SMNVEV (reference sequence). Trimming stripped 4 bases from V and 10 bases from J, with 22 bases between. DNA of the CDR3: TGTGCCAGCAGTTCAGGGAAGTCAGCTCGGAGTTTAAAACTGTTTTTT. Translated: CASSSGKSARSLKLFF.

The chain combines TRBV5-4 with TRBJ1-1; no clear D. Germline lookup yields CDR1 SGHNT and CDR2 YYREEE (reference sequence). The germline V and J ends were trimmed by 2 bases and 1 base, with 9 bases remaining between them. This CDR3 is built from 14 residues. The CDR3 sequence: CASSFGERNTEAFF. CDR3 DNA sequence: TGTGCCAGCAGCTTTGGGGAGAGGAACACTGAAGCTTTCTTT.

The chain combines TRBV15 with TRBJ1-5; TRBD1 might be the D (5 bases). There are 15 residues in the CDR3. Germline CDR1 and CDR2: LNHNV and YYDKDF (reference sequence). V was clipped by 4 bases and J by 3 bases, with 13 bases between them. The CDR3: CATSTTRQFNQPQHF. The CDR3 DNA is TGTGCCACCAGCACCACCAGACAGTTCAATCAGCCCCAGCATTTT.

V gene TRBV19 combines with J gene TRBJ1-2; a possible D gene is TRBD1 (5 bases). The V end lost 10 bases, the J end lost 4 bases, and 22 bases lay between the germline ends. Germline V lookup: CDR1 LNHDA, CDR2 SQIVND (reference sequence). There are 15 residues in the CDR3. DNA for the CDR3: TGTGCCACCAAAGGGCCAGGGCTTCATGCCTATGGCTACACCTTC. Its protein is CATKGPGLHAYGYTF.

The rearrangement links TRBV5-6 to TRBJ1-3, with D maybe TRBD1 (5 bases). Trimming took 4 bases from V and 0 from J, leaving 17 bases between them. There are 17 residues in the CDR3. Germline loops: CDR1 SGHDT, CDR2 YYEEEE. As DNA, the CDR3 is TGTGCCAGCAGCCCCGTGGACACATACGACTCTGGAAACACCATATATTTT. Encoded protein: CASSPVDTYDSGNTIYF.

CDR3 coding DNA: TGCGCCAGCAGCTTGGGAGGGGGGGCAGGTGAGCAGTTCTTC. It codes for CASSLGGGAGEQFF. The chain carries TRBV5-1 and TRBJ2-1; D is perhaps TRBD2 (7 bases). CDR1 is SGHRS and CDR2 is YFSETQ in the germline V gene. The CDR3 has 14 amino acids. V lost 0 bases and J 9 bases, leaving 13 bases between the germline ends.

J is TRBJ2-7 and V is TRBV10-3; 10 bases line up with TRBD2. Looked up from germline, CDR1 is ENHRY and CDR2 is SYGVKD. V was clipped by 6 bases and J by 3 bases; unmatched bases: 5. This CDR3 is 14 amino acids long. The chain's CDR3 is CAIRPLAGNYEQYF. The CDR3 region has the DNA TGTGCCATCAGACCACTAGCGGGGAACTACGAGCAGTACTTC.

This rearrangement joins TRBV19 to TRBJ1-1; 8 bases align to TRBD1. This CDR3 is 12 amino acids long. V lost 3 bases and J lost 8; bases outside the gene matches: 2. Germline CDR1 reads LNHDA; CDR2 reads SQIVND (reference sequence). The chain's CDR3 is CASSIWTGEAFF. The CDR3 DNA is TGTGCCAGTAGTATTTGGACAGGGGAAGCTTTCTTT.

The chain couples TRBV5-1 to TRBJ2-7, with TRBD1 identical over 7 bases. With V trimmed by 0 bases and J by 1 base, 7 bases remained unmatched. From germline, CDR1 is SGHRS and CDR2 YFSETQ. The CDR3 totals 16 residues. The CDR3 DNA reads TGCGCCAGCAGCTTGGGGGACAGAACCGCTTCCTACGAGCAGTACGTC. Protein product: CASSLGDRTASYEQYV.

CDR3 residues: CASSLGTAQSGYTF. In DNA, the CDR3 is TGTGCCAGCAGCTTAGGGACAGCTCAGTCGGGCTACACCTTC. This chain uses TRBV7-2 with TRBJ1-2; D is possibly TRBD1 (6 bases). The CDR3 spans 14 residues. The V end lost 1 base, the J end lost 8 bases, and 14 bases lay between the germline ends. CDR1 is SGHTA, CDR2 FQGNSA, per germline. The complete variable domain, with remaining parts taken from reference TRBV7-2 and TRBJ1-2, reads GAGVSQSPSNKVTEKGKDVELRCDPISGHTALYWYRQSLGQGLEFLIYFQGNSAPDKSGLPSDRFSAERTGGSVSTLTIQRTQQEDSAVYLCASSLGTAQSGYTFGSGTRLTVV.

The rearrangement joins TRBV5-4 to TRBJ1-4, with D tentatively TRBD1 (6 bases). Trimming took off 0 bases at V and 7 bases at J, with 13 bases between the two ends. This CDR3 comprises 15 residues. Germline lookup yields CDR1 SGHNT and CDR2 YYREEE (reference sequence). CDR3 nucleotide sequence: TGTGCCAGCAGCTTGGATGGGACAAAAAGTGAAAAACTGTTTTTT. Protein: CASSLDGTKSEKLFF.

V usage is TRBV24-1 and J usage is TRBJ2-2; 8 positions match TRBD1. This CDR3 has 15 amino acids. The germline gives CDR1 KGHDR, CDR2 SFDVKD. The trim removed 3 bases at V and 6 bases at J, leaving 5 bases unmatched. CDR3 sequence reads: CATSDRDRRSGELFF. The CDR3 DNA follows: TGTGCCACCAGTGATAGGGACAGGAGGTCCGGGGAGCTGTTTTTT.